Following are 5 T cell receptor beta chains from one sample sequenced in a study of T cells after yellow fever vaccination (dated by TCRdb to about 2019). Library method: 5' RACE. TCRdb shows the sequencer as Illumina NovaSeq 6000. TCRdb cleaned the public reads at Q25 with fastp, built clones with MiXCR and kept in-frame beta chains. Each entry is one CDR3 protein sequence, shown with its most common DNA and genes. The sample has about 310,000 distinct CDR3 sequences on record, around 3.6% of them singletons. The ten largest make up roughly a quarter of the sample. This specimen's treatment or condition label, per the study, means: live attenuated yellow fever vaccine strain. The sequences come from PBMCs, collected on the day of the yellow fever booster vaccination. These receptors were taken from a man younger than 35 who received the YFV17D yellow fever vaccine.

This clonotype was found many times. The chain links TRBV5-6 to TRBJ2-1; 7 bases match TRBD1. CDR3 length: 19 residues. The V and J ends lost 4 bases and 0 bases, in that order; junction bases with no gene match: 16. From germline, CDR1 is SGHDT and CDR2 YYEEEE. This CDR3 is CASSLRHRGYKSSYNEQFF. CDR3 nucleotides: TGTGCCAGCAGCCTTCGGCACAGGGGATACAAGAGCTCCTACAATGAGCAGTTCTTC.

This rearrangement joins TRBV4-3 to TRBJ2-2; D is possibly TRBD1 or TRBD2 (6 bases each). The CDR3 extends over 17 amino acids. V lost 0 bases to trimming and J lost 5 bases, with 16 bases between them. The germline gives CDR1 LGHNA, CDR2 YSLEER. CDR3 bases: TGCGCCAGCAGCCAAGAACCGGGGGCCCCATCAACCGGGGAGCTGTTTTTT. Protein sequence: CASSQEPGAPSTGELFF.

CDR3 residues: CSARGGGARYNEQFF. The CDR3 DNA follows: TGCAGTGCCAGGGGCGGGGGGGCAAGGTACAATGAGCAGTTCTTC. The chain uses TRBV20-1 and TRBJ2-1, with 9 bases that match TRBD2. The V gene end was trimmed by 6 bases and the J gene end by 4 bases; junction bases not matched to a gene: 10. Germline-derived CDR1 and CDR2 are DFQATT and SNEGSKA (reference sequence). The CDR3 has 15 amino acids.

This clonotype was observed many times. This chain links TRBV20-1 with TRBJ2-7; 8 nucleotides match TRBD2. The V segment lost 4 bases and the J segment 3 bases; nucleotides outside the gene matches: 17. CDR3 length: 17 amino acids. Germline V gives CDR1 DFQATT, CDR2 SNEGSKA (reference sequence). This chain's CDR3 is CSATGLEVTWGNYEQYF. CDR3 DNA: TGCAGTGCTACGGGACTAGAGGTAACTTGGGGGAACTACGAGCAGTACTTC.

In its sample, this clonotype was seen a few times. The rearrangement joins TRBV12-3 or TRBV12-4 to TRBJ1-6; the D is unclear. Trimming took off 5 bases at V and 4 bases at J, with 6 bases between the two ends. This CDR3 is 13 amino acids long. CDR3: CASSGGYNSPLHF. The CDR3 DNA follows: TGTGCCAGCAGTGGCGGGTATAATTCACCCCTCCACTTT.